This entry lists 19 T cell receptor beta chains sequenced from one sample in a study of T cells after yellow fever vaccination. TCRdb reprocessed the 5' RACE reads with MiXCR, giving one entry per CDR3 protein. The sample carries 300,000 or so distinct CDR3 sequences, over 10% recorded once. The sequencing here drew on CD4+ T cells sorted from PBMCs, taken 45 days after the yellow fever booster vaccination. The receptors derive from a man aged 25 to 40 who received the YFV17D yellow fever vaccine.

Details on this clonotype: The junction departs from germline at one end; a sequencing error may be responsible. J is TRBJ2-1 and V is TRBV7-9, with TRBD1 as a possible D gene (5 bases). The CDR3 extends over 16 amino acids. Germline V gene data show CDR1 as SEHNR and CDR2 as FQNEAQ (reference sequence). The CDR3 region has the DNA TGTGTCAGCAGCTTGAGTGCAGGGATCGGGTACAATGAGCAGTTCTTC. Translated, it gives CVSSLSAGIGYNEQFF.

This clonotype was found many times. The rearrangement links TRBV4-2 to TRBJ2-3; D not resolved. The CDR3 length is 13 residues. Looked up from germline, CDR1 is LGHNA and CDR2 is YNFKEQ. Trimming removed 5 bases at V and 3 bases at J, with 9 bases between. CDR3 sequence: CASSSQVTDTQYF. CDR3 bases: TGTGCCAGCAGCTCGCAGGTGACAGATACGCAGTATTTT.

This chain connects TRBV7-2 to TRBJ2-3; no firm D call. The CDR3 is made up of 14 amino acids. V lost 1 base, J lost 2 bases, and 7 bases lay in between. The V gene's germline CDR1 is SGHTA and CDR2 FQGNSA. The CDR3 DNA sequence: TGTGCCAGCAGCTTAGTTGTAAACACAGATACGCAGTATTTT. This codes for CASSLVVNTDTQYF. Using reference TRBV7-2 and TRBJ2-3 for the parts outside the CDR3, the full variable domain is GAGVSQSPSNKVTEKGKDVELRCDPISGHTALYWYRQSLGQGLEFLIYFQGNSAPDKSGLPSDRFSAERTGGSVSTLTIQRTQQEDSAVYLCASSLVVNTDTQYFGPGTRLTVL.

This chain links TRBV9 with TRBJ1-4; 9 nucleotides align to TRBD1. Germline V gene sequence: CDR1 SGDLS, CDR2 YYNGEE. This CDR3 has 15 amino acids. J lost 7 bases, V lost 4 bases, and 8 bases had no gene match. The CDR3 is CASSSTGTGTEKLFF. As DNA, the CDR3 is TGTGCCAGCAGCTCGACCGGGACAGGGACTGAAAAACTGTTTTTT.

At least ten counts were recorded for this clonotype. This rearrangement joins TRBV20-1 to TRBJ1-5; D ambiguous. V dropped 1 base and J dropped 4 bases, with 11 bases sitting between them. Germline loops: CDR1 DFQATT, CDR2 SNEGSKA (reference sequence). The CDR3 loop spans 14 amino acids. This CDR3 reads CSARAYSANQPQHF. For the CDR3, the DNA is TGCAGTGCTAGAGCATACAGCGCAAATCAGCCCCAGCATTTT.

V is TRBV6-2 or TRBV6-3 and J is TRBJ2-5, with a possible D match to TRBD1 (6 bases). This CDR3 spans 14 amino acids. Per germline, CDR1 MNHEY and CDR2 SVGEGT. V was cut by 0 bases and J by 1 base, with 6 bases left in between. In DNA form, the CDR3 reads TGTGCCAGCAGTTACTCGGACAGCCAAGAGACCCAGTACTTC. Translated, it gives CASSYSDSQETQYF.

The V gene is TRBV6-2 or TRBV6-3, the J gene TRBJ2-4; TRBD1 matches at 7 bases. V lost 8 bases, J lost 6 bases, and 4 bases stayed unmatched. The CDR3 is 12 residues long. Germline values: CDR1 MNHEY, CDR2 SVGEGT. The CDR3 here is CASQGTVNIQYF. The CDR3 DNA reads as TGTGCCAGCCAAGGGACAGTAAACATTCAGTACTTC.

This clonotype came up a few times. This chain connects TRBV4-2 to TRBJ2-5; the match to TRBD1 covers 11 bases. The CDR3 is 16 residues long. Per the germline V gene, CDR1 is LGHNA and CDR2 is YNFKEQ. The V and J ends lost 2 bases and 2 bases, in that order; junction bases with no gene match: 4. The CDR3, as DNA: TGTGCCAGCAGCCAAACAGGACAGGGGGCTCAAGAGACCCAGTACTTC. Translation: CASSQTGQGAQETQYF.

V usage is TRBV7-8 and J usage is TRBJ2-7; no clear D. The CDR3 is 13 amino acids. Germline V CDR1 and CDR2: SGHVS, FQNEAQ. V lost 5 bases and J 4 bases, leaving 12 bases between the germline ends. CDR3 nucleotides: TGTGCCAGCAGCCGTGATCGGCTTTACGAGCAGTACTTC. Its protein product is CASSRDRLYEQYF.

This chain connects TRBV6-1 to TRBJ2-1, with D possibly TRBD1 on 6 matching bases. The germline V gene encodes CDR1 MNHNS and CDR2 SASEGT. Trimming took off 3 bases at V and 11 bases at J, with 23 bases between the two ends. This CDR3 is 16 amino acids long. The CDR3 bases are TGTGCCAGCAGTGACAGGCTCAGGGGAAGGGGGTATAAGCAGTTCTTC. As protein: CASSDRLRGRGYKQFF.

The J gene is TRBJ2-1, the V gene TRBV5-1; 14 nucleotides align to TRBD2. Trimming cost V 0 bases and J 9 bases; bases outside gene matches: 8. Germline V CDR1 and CDR2: SGHRS, YFSETQ. The CDR3 is 17 amino acids. CDR3 in DNA: TGCGCCAGCAGCTTGGAAGGGACTAGCGGGAGTATTGGTGAGCAGTTCTTC. Translated, it gives CASSLEGTSGSIGEQFF. Full variable domain (outside the CDR3, taken from reference TRBV5-1 and TRBJ2-1): KAGVTQTPRYLIKTRGQQVTLSCSPISGHRSVSWYQQTPGQGLQFLFEYFSETQRNKGNFPGRFSGRQFSNSRSEMNVSTLELGDSALYLCASSLEGTSGSIGEQFFGPGTRLTVL.

This clonotype was counted between two and nine times. V is TRBV20-1 and J is TRBJ2-5; 10 bases are shared with TRBD2. CDR3 length: 14 residues. Germline CDR1 DFQATT, CDR2 SNEGSKA (reference sequence). The V gene end was trimmed by 3 bases and the J gene end by 2 bases; junction bases not matched to a gene: 3. The DNA of the CDR3 is TGCAGTGCTAGGGGGACTAGCGATCAAGAGACCCAGTACTTC. Translating it yields CSARGTSDQETQYF.

The chain couples TRBV20-1 to TRBJ2-5; TRBD2 agrees at 9 bases. Germline lookup yields CDR1 DFQATT and CDR2 SNEGSKA (reference sequence). V gave up 2 bases and J gave up 5 bases; unmatched junction bases: 3. The CDR3 contains 13 residues. CDR3 protein: CSARLGTSETQYF. Here the CDR3 DNA reads TGCAGTGCTAGACTTGGGACTAGCGAGACCCAGTACTTC.

This clonotype was seen only a few times. The chain joins TRBV5-1 to TRBJ2-3; 14 nucleotides match TRBD2. Germline V lookup: CDR1 SGHRS, CDR2 YFSETQ. The CDR3 spans 19 residues. The V gene end was trimmed by 4 bases and the J gene end by 4 bases; junction bases not matched to a gene: 14. CDR3 coding DNA: TGCGCCAGCAGCCCGGACATAGGACTAGCGGGAGGTATCCCAGATACGCAGTATTTT. Encoded protein: CASSPDIGLAGGIPDTQYF.

CDR3 protein: CSARPTGDDTQYF. CDR3 nucleotide sequence: TGCAGTGCTAGGCCCACGGGAGATGATACGCAGTATTTT. V gene TRBV20-1 combines with J gene TRBJ2-3; a possible D gene is TRBD2 (6 bases). This CDR3 has 13 residues. Germline values: CDR1 DFQATT, CDR2 SNEGSKA (reference sequence). V was trimmed by 3 bases and J by 6 bases, leaving 13 bases between them.

Only a few counts were recorded for this clonotype. This chain connects TRBV29-1 to TRBJ2-7; D uncertain. CDR3 length: 12 amino acids. Trimming cost V 3 bases and J 0 bases, with 6 bases left between them. CDR1 SQVTM and CDR2 ANQGSEA come from the germline V gene. In nucleotides, the CDR3 is TGCAGCGTTGATCTGGGCTCCTACGAGCAGTACTTC. Translating it yields CSVDLGSYEQYF.

Only a few counts were recorded for this clonotype. The CDR3 sequence is CASSSAGTSGTHYEQYF. The CDR3, as DNA: TGTGCCAGCTCATCCGCCGGGACTAGCGGGACGCACTACGAGCAGTACTTC. J is TRBJ2-7 and V is TRBV18; TRBD2 aligns across 13 bases. The CDR3 totals 17 residues. Germline assignment: CDR1 KGHSH and CDR2 LQKENI. V shed 5 bases, J shed 3 bases, and the junction held 10 bases outside the gene matches.

This clonotype was counted a few times. This sequence joins TRBV4-2 and TRBJ2-5; the match to TRBD1 covers 9 bases. CDR1 and CDR2 (germline): LGHNA, YNFKEQ. The V gene end was trimmed by 2 bases and the J gene end by 2 bases; junction bases not matched to a gene: 3. The CDR3 has 15 residues. CDR3 nucleotides: TGTGCCAGCAGCCAACCGGGACAGGGTCAAGAGACCCAGTACTTC. Its protein product is CASSQPGQGQETQYF.

The chain has TRBV18 and TRBJ2-2; TRBD2 aligns across 9 bases. The CDR3 extends over 14 amino acids. V lost 8 bases and J lost 7; bases outside the gene matches: 8. CDR1 KGHSH and CDR2 LQKENI come from the germline V gene. Here the CDR3 reads CASTSGTSNGELFF. CDR3 in DNA: TGTGCCAGCACGTCCGGGACTAGCAACGGGGAGCTGTTTTTT.